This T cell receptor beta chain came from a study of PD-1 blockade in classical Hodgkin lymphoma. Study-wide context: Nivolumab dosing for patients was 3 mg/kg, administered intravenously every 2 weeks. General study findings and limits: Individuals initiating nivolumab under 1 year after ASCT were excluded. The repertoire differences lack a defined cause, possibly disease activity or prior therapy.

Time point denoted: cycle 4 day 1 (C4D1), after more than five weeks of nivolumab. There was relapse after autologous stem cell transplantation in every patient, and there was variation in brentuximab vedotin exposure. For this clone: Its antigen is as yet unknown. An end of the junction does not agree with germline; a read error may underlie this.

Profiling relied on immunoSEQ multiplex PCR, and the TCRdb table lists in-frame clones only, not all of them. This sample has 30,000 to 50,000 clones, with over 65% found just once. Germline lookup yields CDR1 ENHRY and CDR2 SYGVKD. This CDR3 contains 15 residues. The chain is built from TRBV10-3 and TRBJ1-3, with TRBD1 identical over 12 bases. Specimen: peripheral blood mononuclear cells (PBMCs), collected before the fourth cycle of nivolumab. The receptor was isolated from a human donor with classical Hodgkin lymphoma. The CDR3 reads CAISEGTGGGNTIYF. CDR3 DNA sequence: TGTGCCATCAGTGAAGGGACAGGGGGCGGAAACACCATATATTTC.